The clone carrying this T cell receptor (beta chain) was seen a few times. No antigen is known for it. Library construction for TCR beta used iRepertoire HTBI primers and Arm-PCR of CDR3 regions. TCRdb fed the multiplex PCR reads into MiXCR, producing one record per CDR3 protein. The table includes some 450,000 distinct CDR3 sequences, 23% detected once. The time point is: persistent/refractory GD, antithyroid drugs over 5 years with positive TRAb. Making the TCR library involved RNA that had been extracted from PBMCs. Patients hailed from an endocrinology department in Xi'an, China. Peripheral blood, at about 10 milliliters, went into EDTA tubes. V lost 6 bases, J lost 6 bases, and 27 bases lay in between. Germline lookup yields CDR1 LNHDA and CDR2 SQIVND (reference sequence). This CDR3 region has 17 residues. This specimen belongs to a study of regulatory T cells in long-lasting Graves disease. Study-wide results and caveats: The study found lower TCR diversity in persistent Graves' patients than in newly diagnosed ones.

V is TRBV19 and J is TRBJ2-7; D assignment may be TRBD1 or TRBD2 (6 bases each). The sequence came from a female donor with Graves disease. The input for sequencing was peripheral blood mononuclear cells (PBMCs), taken when the disease was refractory, from a patient treated with antithyroid drugs. CDR3 DNA: TGTGCCAGTAGAAGAGGAGGGGGTCTCGCTCAGGCGATCGAGCAGTACTTC. Its protein is CASRRGGGLAQAIEQYF.